The clone carrying this T cell receptor beta chain has a single count. Its antigen is not identified. The source of the sample is a study of T cell responses to AZD1222 COVID-19 vaccine. Study-level results: Just six people given AZD1222 tested seropositive at baseline.

The assay was immunoSEQ multiplex PCR, and TCRdb's table has in-frame clones only and misses some. The sample shows about 150,000 clones, around 90% of them seen only once. Trimming took off 5 bases at V and 8 bases at J, with 16 bases between the two ends. The CDR3 length is 14 residues. Per the germline V gene, CDR1 is MNHEY and CDR2 is SMNVEV (reference sequence). The chain has TRBV27 and TRBJ2-1; the D is unclear. The sample in question was peripheral blood, obtained 28 days after the second AZD1222 dose. The TCR originated in an adult who received the AZD1222 COVID-19 vaccine. The CDR3 DNA sequence: TGTGCCAGCAGTCCCCGGGCCTTCGTGGATGAGCAGTTCTTC. As protein: CASSPRAFVDEQFF.